This TCR beta chain was recovered during a study of blood T cells in healthy people across ages. CDR3 length: 14 residues. The V end was cut by 0 bases, the J end by 3 bases, with 9 bases between. From germline, CDR1 is LNHNV and CDR2 YYDKDF (reference sequence). The second PCR ran about 6 to 12 cycles with a sample-barcoded 5' primer and J-beta primers. MiXCR, run by TCRdb on the 5' RACE reads, gives a single entry per CDR3 protein. The sample holds hundreds of thousands of distinct CDR3 sequences, around half seen once. This TCR came from a woman aged 55-69 years in good health. The chain links TRBV15 to TRBJ2-7; D uncertain. The sequenced material came from blood. CDR3 DNA: TGTGCCACCAGCAGAGATACGGCAGGCTACGAGCAGTACTTC. Protein sequence: CATSRDTAGYEQYF.